One and the same sample provided the 17 T cell receptor beta chains below, sequenced in a study of blood T cells in healthy people across ages. Primers used in a second PCR of about 7 to 11 cycles were a sample-barcoded 5' primer and a J-beta primer mix. TCRdb processed the 5' RACE reads anew with MiXCR; each CDR3 protein has one entry. Of around 790,000 distinct CDR3 sequences listed, 40% to 50% were seen once; the top ten hold nearly 20%. Specimen: blood. All receptors derive from a man aged 55 to 69 in good health.

The J gene is TRBJ1-3, the V gene TRBV7-9; TRBD1 matches 10 bases. CDR3 size: 14 residues. V lost 4 bases, J lost 7 bases, and 4 bases stayed unmatched. Looked up from germline, CDR1 is SEHNR and CDR2 is FQNEAQ (reference sequence). CDR3 sequence (DNA): TGTGCCAGCAGCTACGGGGGACAGGGGAACACCATATATTTT. Translating it yields CASSYGGQGNTIYF.

This clonotype was seen a handful of times. The genes are TRBV29-1 and TRBJ2-1, with TRBD2 identical over 9 bases. CDR1 and CDR2 (germline): SQVTM, ANQGSEA. This CDR3 is built from 12 residues. V was pared by 4 bases and J by 9 bases, with 4 bases of the junction left unmatched. CDR3 in DNA: TGCAGCGTTGTGCTAGCGGGGTTTGAGCAGTTCTTC. Translation: CSVVLAGFEQFF.

To note about this clonotype: One end of the junction does not line up with germline, which may come from a read error. The chain uses TRBV4-3 and TRBJ2-4; D is possibly TRBD2 (7 bases). The CDR3 runs to 16 residues. Germline V gives CDR1 LGHNA, CDR2 YSLEER. CDR3 in DNA: TGCGCCAGCGGCCATTTGGGGGGGCCCTCAGGAAACATTCAGTACTTC. Translating gives CASGHLGGPSGNIQYF.

This clonotype was seen a handful of times. V and J are TRBV6-1 and TRBJ1-2; tentatively, D is TRBD1 (6 bases). Trimming took off 1 base at V and 2 bases at J, with 11 bases between the two ends. The germline gives CDR1 MNHNS, CDR2 SASEGT. The CDR3 is made up of 15 amino acids. The CDR3 is CASSEGYQGNYGYTF. For the CDR3, the DNA is TGTGCCAGCAGTGAAGGTTATCAGGGGAACTATGGCTACACCTTC.

This clonotype was recorded only once. CDR3 in DNA: TGTGCCAGCAGTTTCACCGTCATAGGGGCCGGTCAGCCCCAGCATTTT. As protein: CASSFTVIGAGQPQHF. This chain links TRBV6-2 or TRBV6-3 with TRBJ1-5; possibly TRBD1 for D (5 bases). This CDR3 comprises 16 residues. Germline-derived CDR1 and CDR2 are MNHEY and SVGEGT. With 4 bases removed from V and 6 bases from J, the gap between germline ends came to 19 bases.

The chain is built from TRBV4-1 and TRBJ2-3; no definite D call. Germline loops: CDR1 MGHRA, CDR2 YSYEKL. The CDR3 covers 13 residues. Trimming removed 2 bases at V and 4 bases at J, with 7 bases between. This CDR3 is CASSQRIPDTQYF. DNA of the CDR3: TGCGCCAGCAGCCAACGGATTCCAGATACGCAGTATTTT.

This chain connects TRBV10-3 to TRBJ1-2; no reliable D call. The V and J ends lost 4 bases and 6 bases respectively, with 12 bases between them. CDR3 size: 13 residues. Looked up from germline, CDR1 is ENHRY and CDR2 is SYGVKD. For the CDR3, the DNA is TGTGCCATCAGTGGGGAGACTCGGCATGGCTACACCTTC. This codes for CAISGETRHGYTF.

There are a few counts of this clonotype. The genes are TRBV12-3 or TRBV12-4 and TRBJ2-1; the D gene could be TRBD1 or TRBD2 (5 bases each). The CDR3 contains 22 residues. Trimming shortened V by 4 bases and J by 0 bases, and 31 bases separated the two germline ends. CDR3 sequence reads: CASSSPTTGGHRSGGSYNEQFF. DNA for the CDR3: TGTGCCAGCAGTTCCCCGACCACAGGCGGACACCGATCTGGGGGCTCCTACAATGAGCAGTTCTTC.

The sample holds a few counts of this clonotype. This sequence joins TRBV7-2 and TRBJ2-7, with D tentatively TRBD1 (6 bases). CDR1 is SGHTA and CDR2 is FQGNSA in the germline V gene. Trimming took 5 bases from V and 1 from J, leaving 9 bases between them. The CDR3 is 13 amino acids. The CDR3 reads CASSRTVSYEQYF. The CDR3 DNA is TGTGCCAGCAGCCGGACAGTATCCTACGAGCAGTACTTC.

A few counts support this clonotype. This chain uses TRBV12-3 or TRBV12-4 with TRBJ2-4; TRBD1 matches 11 bases. The J call may be mistaken, given a closer DNA end match to TRBJ2-5. The CDR3 has 16 residues. CDR3 residues: CASSLSGTGGRETQYF. CDR3 DNA sequence: TGTGCCAGCAGTTTATCCGGGACAGGGGGGCGAGAGACCCAGTACTTC.

The genes are TRBV5-6 and TRBJ1-2; D possibly corresponds to TRBD1 (6 bases). Germline V gene lookup returns CDR1 SGHDT and CDR2 YYEEEE. The V end was cut by 7 bases, the J end by 4 bases, with 14 bases between. The CDR3 length is 13 residues. CDR3 sequence reads: CASGLGGGYGYTF. The CDR3 region has the DNA TGTGCCAGCGGCCTAGGGGGGGGCTATGGCTACACCTTC.

The chain couples TRBV7-2 to TRBJ2-2, with 10 bases aligning to TRBD1. V gave up 6 bases and J gave up 5 bases; unmatched junction bases: 3. CDR3 length: 14 residues. Per germline, CDR1 SGHTA and CDR2 FQGNSA. CDR3 nucleotide sequence: TGTGCCAGCAGGCGGACAGGGGGTACCGGGGAGCTGTTTTTT. Translating it yields CASRRTGGTGELFF.

This clonotype came up a few times. V and J are TRBV4-3 and TRBJ1-2; 7 bases fit TRBD1. Per germline, CDR1 LGHNA and CDR2 YSLEER. The length of the CDR3 is 15 residues. The V and J ends lost 0 bases and 0 bases, in that order; junction bases with no gene match: 1. The CDR3 is CASSQEGTANYGYTF. The DNA of the CDR3 is TGCGCCAGCAGCCAAGAAGGGACAGCTAACTATGGCTACACCTTC.

V and J are TRBV27 and TRBJ1-2, with D tentatively TRBD1 (6 bases). Trimming took off 5 bases at V and 11 bases at J, with 18 bases between the two ends. The length of the CDR3 is 13 residues. Germline values: CDR1 MNHEY, CDR2 SMNVEV (reference sequence). CDR3 amino acids: CASSAHPGTLYTF. In DNA form, the CDR3 reads TGTGCCAGCAGTGCACACCCAGGGACACTTTACACCTTC.

V is TRBV6-2 or TRBV6-3 and J is TRBJ2-7; D may be TRBD1 (5 bases). The germline CDR1 and CDR2 sequences are MNHEY and SVGEGT. This CDR3 comprises 13 residues. V lost 5 bases, J lost 2 bases, and 10 bases lay in between. Here the CDR3 reads CASSRQSAYEQYF. The CDR3, as DNA: TGTGCCAGCAGTAGACAGAGTGCCTACGAGCAGTACTTC.

This rearrangement joins TRBV7-3 to TRBJ1-4; TRBD1 might be the D (5 bases). Trimming pared 2 bases from V and 0 bases from J, leaving 13 bases between. This CDR3 contains 17 residues. Germline V lookup: CDR1 SGHTA, CDR2 FQGTGA. The CDR3 coding sequence is TGTGCCAGCAGCTTACGATTACGGGGGGCAACTAATGAAAAACTGTTTTTT. This gives the protein CASSLRLRGATNEKLFF.

The V gene is TRBV20-1, the J gene TRBJ1-6; the D is unclear. The germline gives CDR1 DFQATT, CDR2 SNEGSKA (reference sequence). This CDR3 comprises 15 residues. Trimming shortened V by 0 bases and J by 16 bases, and 22 bases separated the two germline ends. The CDR3, as DNA: TGCAGTGCTAGAGAAGCGAAGATCAGCCACCTCCCGCTCCACTTT. It yields the protein CSAREAKISHLPLHF.